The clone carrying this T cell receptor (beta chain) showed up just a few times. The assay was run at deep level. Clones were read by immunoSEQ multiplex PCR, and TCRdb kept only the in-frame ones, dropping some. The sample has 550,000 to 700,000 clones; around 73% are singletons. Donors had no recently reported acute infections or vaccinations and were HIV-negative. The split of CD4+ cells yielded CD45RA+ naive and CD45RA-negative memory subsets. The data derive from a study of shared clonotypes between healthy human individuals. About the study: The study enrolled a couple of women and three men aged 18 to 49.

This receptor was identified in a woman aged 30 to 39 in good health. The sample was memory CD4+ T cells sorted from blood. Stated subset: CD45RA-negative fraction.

The DNA of the CDR3 is TGTGCCAGCAGTGAAAGTCTTCGGGTCAGGGACGAGCAGTACTTC. It specifies CASSESLRVRDEQYF. V usage is TRBV2 and J usage is TRBJ2-7, with D possibly being TRBD1 (5 bases). Germline CDR1 is SNHLY and CDR2 is FYNNEI. Between the trimmed V and J ends, which lost 2 bases and 5 bases, there was a span of 16 bases. The CDR3 runs 15 residues.